The 18 T cell receptor beta chains below were found in one sample sequenced in a study of cytomegalovirus exposure and HLA in healthy donors. With 60 Vbeta and 13 Jbeta primers, the PCR was carried out. Sequenced by immunoSEQ multiplex PCR; TCRdb stores in-frame clones only, minus some. The sample gives about 160,000 clones, more than 80% of which show up once; approximately 7% is in the top ten. The sequencing input was PBMCs. The receptors come from a woman aged 25 to 39 in good health and CMV-seropositive.

This rearrangement joins TRBV9 to TRBJ2-7; TRBD1 matches 7 bases. This CDR3 spans 14 amino acids. The V gene's germline CDR1 is SGDLS and CDR2 YYNGEE. The ends lost 0 bases at V and 4 bases at J; junction bases unmatched: 4. Here the CDR3 reads CASSVGQGRYEQYF. CDR3 bases: TGTGCCAGCAGCGTAGGACAGGGCCGTTACGAGCAGTACTTC.

The chain couples TRBV11-3 to TRBJ2-7; 12 bases map to TRBD1. V lost 4 bases, J lost 6 bases, and 4 bases stayed unmatched. CDR1 is SGHNT and CDR2 is YENEEA in the germline V gene. The CDR3 runs 14 residues. CDR3 residues: CASSSGTGGGEQYF. CDR3 coding DNA: TGTGCCAGCAGCTCCGGGACAGGGGGCGGCGAGCAGTACTTC.

This clone has only a few counts. The rearrangement links TRBV6-1 to TRBJ1-2; the D is unclear. Germline V CDR1 and CDR2: MNHNS, SASEGT. This CDR3 is 15 amino acids long. V was shortened by 0 bases and J by 3 bases, with 11 bases between the two germline ends. In DNA form, the CDR3 reads TGTGCCAGCAGTGAAGCGTGGCAGGTCGACTATGGCTACACCTTC. Translation: CASSEAWQVDYGYTF.

The V gene is TRBV4-3, the J gene TRBJ2-1; D possibly corresponds to TRBD2 (6 bases). Germline CDR1 and CDR2: LGHNA and YSLEER. This CDR3 is 15 amino acids long. Trimming stripped 1 base from V and 4 bases from J, with 11 bases between. CDR3 in DNA: TGCGCCAGCAGCCAAGGGCGGGGCGATTACAATGAGCAGTTCTTC. The encoded protein is CASSQGRGDYNEQFF.

The rearrangement joins TRBV11-3 to TRBJ2-3; D remains ambiguous. Germline V gene data show CDR1 as SGHNT and CDR2 as YENEEA. The CDR3 extends over 13 amino acids. Trimming stripped 5 bases from V and 6 bases from J, with 12 bases between. CDR3 DNA sequence: TGTGCCAGCAGCCTAAGACATAGGGATACGCAGTATTTT. Protein sequence: CASSLRHRDTQYF. Full variable domain (outside the CDR3, taken from reference TRBV11-3 and TRBJ2-3): EAGVVQSPRYKIIEKKQPVAFWCNPISGHNTLYWYLQNLGQGPELLIRYENEEAVDDSQLPKDRFSAERLKGVDSTLKIQPAELGDSAVYLCASSLRHRDTQYFGPGTRLTVL.

The chain links TRBV6-1 to TRBJ1-5; no clear D. The length of the CDR3 is 14 residues. Trimming took off 7 bases at V and 6 bases at J, with 16 bases between the two ends. CDR1 is MNHNS and CDR2 is SASEGT in the germline V gene. CDR3 sequence (DNA): TGTGCCAGCATCCGTGACACCTACTCTCAGCCCCAGCATTTT. This sequence encodes CASIRDTYSQPQHF.

V and J are TRBV27 and TRBJ2-5; TRBD2 agrees at 9 bases. This CDR3 has 16 amino acids. Trimming removed 0 bases from V and 6 bases from J; junction bases left unmatched: 8. CDR1 is MNHEY, CDR2 SMNVEV, per germline (reference sequence). This CDR3 reads CASSLSRGTSLQTQYF. In nucleotides, the CDR3 is TGTGCCAGCAGTTTATCGCGCGGGACTAGCTTACAGACCCAGTACTTC.

This chain joins TRBV4-1 and TRBJ1-2; no clear D. V was clipped by 0 bases and J by 6 bases, with 11 bases between them. Germline V gene sequence: CDR1 MGHRA, CDR2 YSYEKL. The CDR3 contains 14 residues. Written as DNA, the CDR3 is TGCGCCAGCAGCCAAGATAGCGGCAGAGATGGCTACACCTTC. The encoded protein is CASSQDSGRDGYTF.

This chain connects TRBV4-3 to TRBJ2-7; D might be TRBD2 (6 bases). Trimming stripped 1 base from V and 2 bases from J, with 12 bases between. Germline CDR1 reads LGHNA; CDR2 reads YSLEER. This CDR3 region has 15 residues. The DNA of the CDR3 is TGCGCCAGCAGCCAAGGAACTAGCATTGCCTACGAGCAGTACTTC. This encodes CASSQGTSIAYEQYF.

The gene calls are TRBV11-3 and TRBJ2-3; D might be TRBD2 (7 bases). With 8 bases removed from V and 2 bases from J, the gap between germline ends came to 11 bases. The CDR3 is 13 amino acids. The germline CDR1 and CDR2 sequences are SGHNT and YENEEA. The CDR3 sequence is CASGGGYTDTQYF. DNA of the CDR3: TGTGCCAGCGGCGGGGGCTACACAGATACGCAGTATTTT.

The V gene is TRBV2, the J gene TRBJ2-2; a weak D match, TRBD2 (6 bases). Germline CDR1 is SNHLY and CDR2 is FYNNEI. The CDR3 sequence is 14 residues long. V shed 6 bases and J shed 6 bases, with 14 bases lying between them. CDR3 bases: TGTGCCAGCAGCCTGACTAGGGTCGCCGGGGAGCTGTTTTTT. Its translation is CASSLTRVAGELFF.

The V gene is TRBV10-3, the J gene TRBJ1-6; perhaps TRBD1 as D (6 bases). V lost 2 bases and J 10 bases, leaving 12 bases between the germline ends. CDR3 length equals 14 residues. Per germline, CDR1 ENHRY and CDR2 SYGVKD. This CDR3 is CAISEASGGSPLHF. In nucleotides, the CDR3 is TGTGCCATCAGTGAGGCTTCGGGGGGCTCACCCCTCCACTTT.

The chain has TRBV9 and TRBJ2-2; TRBD1 is a possible D gene (6 bases). Trimming cost V 3 bases and J 3 bases, with 12 bases left between them. This CDR3 contains 15 residues. Per the germline V gene, CDR1 is SGDLS and CDR2 is YYNGEE. The CDR3 DNA sequence: TGTGCCAGCAGCGAAGGGACATGGTACACCGGGGAGCTGTTTTTT. It specifies CASSEGTWYTGELFF.

The gene calls are TRBV4-2 and TRBJ2-7; 7 bases are a match to TRBD1. The ends lost 3 bases at V and 0 bases at J; junction bases unmatched: 5. The length of the CDR3 is 15 residues. The germline gives CDR1 LGHNA, CDR2 YNFKEQ. As DNA, the CDR3 is TGTGCCAGCAGCCACTTGGGACAGAGCTCCTACGAGCAGTACTTC. Protein sequence: CASSHLGQSSYEQYF.

V usage is TRBV11-2 and J usage is TRBJ1-1, with 7 bases lining up with TRBD1. The CDR3 has 17 residues. After removal of 1 base from V and 1 base from J, the junction contained 9 bases not matched to a gene. Per germline, CDR1 SGHAT and CDR2 FQNNGV. CDR3 region: CASSLVYRGLSNTEAFF. Written as DNA, the CDR3 is TGTGCCAGCAGCTTAGTGTACAGGGGCCTATCGAACACTGAAGCTTTCTTT.

The V and J genes are TRBV5-4 and TRBJ2-1, with no clear D. CDR1 and CDR2 from the germline V gene are SGHNT and YYREEE (reference sequence). CDR3 length equals 12 residues. V gave up 4 bases and J gave up 6 bases, with 8 bases separating them. CDR3 coding DNA: TGTGCCAGCAGCGTAACTGTCAATGAGCAGTTCTTC. Translation: CASSVTVNEQFF.

The table lists this clone with a count of one. J is TRBJ2-3 and V is TRBV5-1; 8 positions match TRBD2. Germline V CDR1 and CDR2: SGHRS, YFSETQ. V trimming: 2 bases; J trimming: 6 bases; junction bases outside the gene matches: 5. The length of the CDR3 is 14 residues. CDR3 in amino acids: CASSLTSGGDTQYF. The CDR3 DNA reads TGCGCCAGCAGCTTAACCAGCGGGGGTGATACGCAGTATTTT.

CDR3: CASSLAWAGDYGYTF. The CDR3 DNA reads TGCGCCAGCAGCTTGGCCTGGGCAGGGGACTATGGCTACACCTTC. The chain uses TRBV5-1 and TRBJ1-2, with D perhaps matching TRBD1 (6 bases). Germline CDR1 SGHRS, CDR2 YFSETQ. V dropped 0 bases and J dropped 3 bases, with 12 bases sitting between them. This CDR3 contains 15 residues.